One sample yielded the 9 T cell receptor beta chains listed below, sequenced in a study of control samples from healthy donors and cancer patients (dated by TCRdb to the early 2020s). To prepare the library, the immunoSEQ multiplex PCR assay was applied. The immuneACCESS repertoire file appears here via TCRdb, limited to in-frame rearrangements. These files lack a portion of the clones; in checked studies, under half of the deficit traces to unresolved V genes, and the cause of the others is not known. This sample has 24,000 or so clones in its table, and roughly 93% of those were observed once. The biggest ten clones account for around 15% of the sample. Sequences were obtained from PBMCs. The origin of the receptors is a man aged 50 to 60 with lung cancer.

The J gene is TRBJ2-7, the V gene TRBV5-4; perhaps D is TRBD1 or TRBD2 (5 bases each). CDR3 length: 15 residues. V dropped 3 bases and J dropped 2 bases, with 15 bases sitting between them. Germline-derived CDR1 and CDR2 are SGHNT and YYREEE (reference sequence). DNA for the CDR3: TGTGCCAGCAGCTCCCCCGGGACGATAACCTACGAGCAGTACTTC. Translated, it gives CASSSPGTITYEQYF.

The V call is TRBV5-1, the J call TRBJ1-4; 8 bases match TRBD1. V shed 4 bases and J 5 bases; nucleotides not matched to a gene: 7. Per germline, CDR1 SGHRS and CDR2 YFSETQ. CDR3 size: 15 residues. CDR3 in DNA: TGCGCCAGCAGCGCCTCAACAGGGGGAAATGAAAAACTGTTTTTT. Its translation: CASSASTGGNEKLFF.

The chain combines TRBV18 with TRBJ1-2; a possible D gene is TRBD1 (6 bases). Germline V gene sequence: CDR1 KGHSH, CDR2 LQKENI. V gave up 2 bases and J gave up 4 bases, with 17 bases separating them. The CDR3 is 16 amino acids. The CDR3 region is CASSPSTSGQSYGYTF. The CDR3 DNA reads as TGTGCCAGCTCACCATCAACCTCCGGACAGAGCTATGGCTACACCTTC.

The V and J genes are TRBV7-2 and TRBJ1-5; 9 bases are a match to TRBD1. CDR1 and CDR2 from the germline V gene are SGHTA and FQGNSA. Trimming at V came to 2 bases and at J to 3 bases, leaving 2 bases not matched to a gene. The CDR3 length is 15 residues. Here the CDR3 DNA reads TGTGCCAGCAGCTTAACAGGGGGCTCCAATCAGCCCCAGCATTTT. Its protein product is CASSLTGGSNQPQHF. Filled out from reference TRBV7-2 and TRBJ1-5, the complete variable domain reads GAGVSQSPSNKVTEKGKDVELRCDPISGHTALYWYRQSLGQGLEFLIYFQGNSAPDKSGLPSDRFSAERTGGSVSTLTIQRTQQEDSAVYLCASSLTGGSNQPQHFGDGTRLSIL.

The V gene is TRBV9, the J gene TRBJ2-2, with TRBD2 identical over 8 bases. The CDR3 consists of 16 residues. J was trimmed by 5 bases and V by 4 bases; bases with no gene match: 10. Looked up from germline, CDR1 is SGDLS and CDR2 is YYNGEE. The CDR3 DNA reads TGTGCCAGCAGCTCTCCAGCGGGGGAATCGACCGGGGAGCTGTTTTTT. Protein: CASSSPAGESTGELFF.

The chain carries TRBV6-5 and TRBJ1-2; D may be TRBD1 (6 bases). The germline CDR1 and CDR2 sequences are MNHEY and SVGAGI. The CDR3 has 14 residues. Trimming stripped 0 bases from V and 4 bases from J, with 9 bases between. The CDR3 nucleotides are TGTGCCAGCAGTTACTCGGGACAAGGCTATGGCTACACCTTC. Translation: CASSYSGQGYGYTF.

V and J are TRBV5-1 and TRBJ1-1; D might be TRBD1 (5 bases). The CDR3 spans 12 residues. Germline CDR1 SGHRS, CDR2 YFSETQ. Trimming left V 2 bases short and J 3 bases short, with 5 bases between. CDR3 bases: TGCGCCAGCAGCTTCAGGGACACTGAAGCTTTCTTT. Translating it yields CASSFRDTEAFF.

This clone was seen a single time. The chain couples TRBV5-5 to TRBJ1-4; tentative D call: TRBD1 (6 bases). This CDR3 has 14 amino acids. The germline V and J ends were trimmed by 6 bases and 8 bases, with 17 bases remaining between them. CDR1 and CDR2 (germline): SGHKS, YYEKEE (reference sequence). The CDR3 DNA is TGTGCCAGCAACTGGGACAACTCGGGGGAAAAACTGTTTTTT. This codes for CASNWDNSGEKLFF.

This clone was detected once. V and J are TRBV7-9 and TRBJ1-1; 7 nucleotides agree with TRBD1. The V gene's germline CDR1 is SEHNR and CDR2 FQNEAQ (reference sequence). This CDR3 comprises 15 residues. The V and J ends lost 3 bases and 4 bases, in that order; junction bases with no gene match: 8. In DNA form, the CDR3 reads TGTGCCAGCAGCTTTTTTTACGACAGGGTCACTGAAGCTTTCTTT. This encodes CASSFFYDRVTEAFF.